This T cell receptor (beta chain) was observed in a study of graft-versus-host responses after intestinal transplantation. Study-level background: Recipients uniformly received anti-thymocyte globulin induction, followed by tacrolimus and steroids for approximately 3 years.

About this clone: What it binds is unknown.

Trimming removed 3 bases from V and 3 bases from J; junction bases left unmatched: 7. CDR1 and CDR2 (germline): SGDLS, YYNGEE. The CDR3 contains 15 residues. The study, taken as a whole, reports: Marrow from the recipient contained GvH clones, some of which had appeared first in ileum or blood.

Clones were sequenced by immunoSEQ multiplex PCR, and TCRdb holds only the in-frame ones, with some missing. The profile shows some 25,000 clones, around 94% of them singletons. The sample was PBMCs, taken more than 29 days after intestinal transplant. The J gene is TRBJ2-3, the V gene TRBV9; 7 nucleotides line up with TRBD2. This clonotype was obtained from a human patient who received an intestinal transplant, so some T cells may come from the graft donor. CDR3 bases: TGTGCCAGCAGCGCCTCACGGGGGGTTACAGATACGCAGTATTTT. It encodes CASSASRGVTDTQYF. The variable domain in full, completed from reference TRBV9 and TRBJ2-3, reads DSGVTQTPKHLITATGQRVTLRCSPRSGDLSVYWYQQSLDQGLQFLIQYYNGEERAKGNILERFSAQQFPDLHSELNLSSLELGDSALYFCASSASRGVTDTQYFGPGTRLTVL.